This record looks at one T cell receptor beta chain sequence and its context. Cohorts were assigned according to the clinical history that participants reported. Cohort 3 recovery required two negative PCRs, clearance, or symptom resolution. TCRdb keeps only in-frame clones here, not all; method: immunoSEQ multiplex PCR. The sample carries 280,000 or so clones, 70% to 90% recorded once. The data were obtained in a study of blood T cell repertoires in COVID-19. The receptor was isolated from a man younger than 45 who had recovered from COVID-19. Sample: PBMCs or T cells enriched from blood (not recorded which).

CDR3 nucleotide sequence: TGTGCCAGCAGTGAAGAGCGGGATGGGGTAACTGAAGCTTTCTTT. It yields the protein CASSEERDGVTEAFF. The chain recombines TRBV6-1 with TRBJ1-1; no firm D call. The germline V and J ends were trimmed by 1 base and 5 bases, with 14 bases remaining between them. CDR3 length equals 15 residues. Germline V gives CDR1 MNHNS, CDR2 SASEGT.